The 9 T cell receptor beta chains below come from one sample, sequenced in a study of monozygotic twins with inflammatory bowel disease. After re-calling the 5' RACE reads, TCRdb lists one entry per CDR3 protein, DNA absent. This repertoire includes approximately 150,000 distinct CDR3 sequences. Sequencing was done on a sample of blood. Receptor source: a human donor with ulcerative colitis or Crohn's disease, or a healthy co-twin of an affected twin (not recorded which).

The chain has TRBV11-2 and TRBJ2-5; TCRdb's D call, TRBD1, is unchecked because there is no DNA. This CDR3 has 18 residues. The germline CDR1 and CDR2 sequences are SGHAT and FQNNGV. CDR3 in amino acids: CASSWRSPFLTVQETQYF.

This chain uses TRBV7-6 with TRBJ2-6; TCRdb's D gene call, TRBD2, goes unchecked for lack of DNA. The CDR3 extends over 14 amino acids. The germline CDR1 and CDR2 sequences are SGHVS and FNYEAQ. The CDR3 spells CATGAAGGANVLTF.

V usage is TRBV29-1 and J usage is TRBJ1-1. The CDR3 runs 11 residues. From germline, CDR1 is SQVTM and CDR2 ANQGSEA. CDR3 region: CSVQQSTEAFF.

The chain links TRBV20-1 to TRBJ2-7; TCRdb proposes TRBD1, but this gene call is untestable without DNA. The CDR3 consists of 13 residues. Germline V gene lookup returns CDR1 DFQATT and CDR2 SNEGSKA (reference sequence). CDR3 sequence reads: CSARGPTPYEQYF.

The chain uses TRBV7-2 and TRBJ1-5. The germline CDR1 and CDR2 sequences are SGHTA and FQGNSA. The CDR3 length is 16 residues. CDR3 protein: CVSSLEGPWGNQPQHF.

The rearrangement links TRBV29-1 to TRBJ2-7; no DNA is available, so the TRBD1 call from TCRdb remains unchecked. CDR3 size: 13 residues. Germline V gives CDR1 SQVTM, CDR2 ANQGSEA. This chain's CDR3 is CSVERQGGYEQYF.

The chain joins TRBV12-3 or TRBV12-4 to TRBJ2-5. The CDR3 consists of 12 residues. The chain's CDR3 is CASTRDEETQYF.

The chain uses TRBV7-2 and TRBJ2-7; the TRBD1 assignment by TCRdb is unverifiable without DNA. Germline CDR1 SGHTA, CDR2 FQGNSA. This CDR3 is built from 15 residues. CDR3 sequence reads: CASSLSRGVSYEQYF.

Here the CDR3 reads CASSRDWSTDTQYF. The chain combines TRBV7-2 with TRBJ2-3; the D call from TCRdb, TRBD2, cannot be confirmed without DNA. Germline V gene sequence: CDR1 SGHTA, CDR2 FQGNSA. This CDR3 comprises 14 residues.